The next 26 T cell receptor beta chains were all read from a single sample in a study of shared clonotypes between healthy human individuals. TCRdb's copy holds only in-frame clones and misses some; the assay was immunoSEQ multiplex PCR. The table includes about 2.3 million clones, more than 85% detected once. Sequencing used naive CD4+ T cells from PBMCs. Described subset: CD45RA+ positively selected. These receptors all come from a man between 18 and 29 years old in good health. Some clones in this sample may be carry-over from other donors' samples.

This chain joins TRBV10-3 and TRBJ1-5; 8 bases agree with TRBD1. The germline gives CDR1 ENHRY, CDR2 SYGVKD. After removal of 6 bases from V and 3 bases from J, the junction contained 4 bases not matched to a gene. The CDR3 covers 14 residues. The CDR3: CAIRIQGANQPQHF. CDR3 bases: TGTGCCATCAGAATCCAGGGGGCCAATCAGCCCCAGCATTTT.

This clone was seen only once. V usage is TRBV2 and J usage is TRBJ1-1; D might be TRBD1 (6 bases). With 4 bases removed from V and 0 bases from J, the gap between germline ends came to 18 bases. This CDR3 is built from 17 residues. Germline V CDR1 and CDR2: SNHLY, FYNNEI. Here the CDR3 reads CASSGARGRDMNTEAFF. The DNA for the CDR3 is TGTGCCAGCAGTGGGGCCAGGGGCCGGGATATGAACACTGAAGCTTTCTTT.

This clone appeared a single time. V and J are TRBV19 and TRBJ2-3; 11 nucleotides agree with TRBD2. Germline lookup yields CDR1 LNHDA and CDR2 SQIVND (reference sequence). The CDR3 loop spans 15 amino acids. Germline trimming cut 5 bases from V and 6 bases from J; bases unmatched to any gene: 7. The CDR3 here is CASSQLAGVLDTQYF. The CDR3 coding sequence is TGTGCCAGTAGTCAACTAGCGGGAGTGTTGGATACGCAGTATTTT.

The genes are TRBV5-1 and TRBJ2-7, with 8 nucleotides matching TRBD1. The J segment lost 4 bases and the V segment lost 2 bases, leaving 8 bases of the junction unmatched. Per germline, CDR1 SGHRS and CDR2 YFSETQ. This CDR3 is 15 amino acids long. Here the CDR3 DNA reads TGCGCCAGCAGCTTAAAACAGGGGGAGAGGTACGAGCAGTACTTC. Its protein is CASSLKQGERYEQYF. Together with reference TRBV5-1 and TRBJ2-7, the CDR3 gives the full variable domain: KAGVTQTPRYLIKTRGQQVTLSCSPISGHRSVSWYQQTPGQGLQFLFEYFSETQRNKGNFPGRFSGRQFSNSRSEMNVSTLELGDSALYLCASSLKQGERYEQYFGPGTRLTVT.

The chain carries TRBV9 and TRBJ2-1; possibly TRBD1 for D (6 bases). The CDR3 is 14 residues long. Per germline, CDR1 SGDLS and CDR2 YYNGEE. The V gene lost 1 base and the J gene lost 6 bases, with 11 bases spanning the gap. CDR3 DNA: TGTGCCAGCAGCGTAAACAGGGTGGGCAATGAGCAGTTCTTC. This gives the protein CASSVNRVGNEQFF.

This chain uses TRBV28 with TRBJ2-7; TRBD2 matches 10 bases. The CDR3 runs 14 residues. V trimming: 5 bases; J trimming: 3 bases; junction bases outside the gene matches: 4. Per the germline V gene, CDR1 is MDHEN and CDR2 is SYDVKM. The CDR3 nucleotides read TGTGCCAGCAGTAGAACTAGCGGGAACTACGAGCAGTACTTC. Translation gives CASSRTSGNYEQYF.

CDR3 coding DNA: TGCGCCAGCAGCCTGACAGGGGTAGGATCCTACGAGCAGTACTTC. The encoded protein is CASSLTGVGSYEQYF. The rearrangement links TRBV5-1 to TRBJ2-7; 8 bases line up with TRBD1. V shed 4 bases and J 1 base; nucleotides not matched to a gene: 7. The CDR3 is 15 amino acids. Germline V gene lookup returns CDR1 SGHRS and CDR2 YFSETQ.

The J gene is TRBJ2-3, the V gene TRBV5-6; no definite D call. Germline V lookup: CDR1 SGHDT, CDR2 YYEEEE. CDR3 length: 18 amino acids. V shed 6 bases and J shed 0 bases, with 23 bases lying between them. In DNA form, the CDR3 reads TGTGCCAGCACCCCCCGGCGGAGCCTCTTTCCTAGCACAGATACGCAGTATTTT. Amino acids: CASTPRRSLFPSTDTQYF.

The chain has TRBV5-1 and TRBJ2-5; 8 bases are a match to TRBD2. Trimming cost V 0 bases and J 2 bases; bases outside gene matches: 9. There are 17 residues in the CDR3. CDR1 SGHRS and CDR2 YFSETQ come from the germline V gene. The CDR3 here is CASSLGVLAGLQETQYF. CDR3 nucleotide sequence: TGCGCCAGCAGCTTGGGGGTCCTAGCGGGCCTACAAGAGACCCAGTACTTC.

The V gene is TRBV4-1, the J gene TRBJ2-5, with D possibly being TRBD2 (6 bases). Trimming pared 2 bases from V and 0 bases from J, leaving 13 bases between. Germline V gives CDR1 MGHRA, CDR2 YSYEKL. The CDR3 is 16 amino acids. The CDR3 sequence: CASSQTAGQHQETQYF. The CDR3 DNA follows: TGCGCCAGCAGCCAAACAGCGGGCCAACACCAAGAGACCCAGTACTTC.

The genes are TRBV20-1 and TRBJ1-5; no reliable D call. Looked up from germline, CDR1 is DFQATT and CDR2 is SNEGSKA (reference sequence). The CDR3 contains 10 residues. With 3 bases removed from V and 10 bases from J, the gap between germline ends came to 7 bases. The CDR3 protein is CSASKPPQHF. DNA of the CDR3: TGCAGTGCTAGTAAGCCTCCCCAGCATTTT.

The chain is built from TRBV2 and TRBJ2-3; TRBD2 is a possible D gene (5 bases). This CDR3 region has 15 residues. V was shortened by 5 bases and J by 0 bases, with 12 bases between the two germline ends. The germline V gene encodes CDR1 SNHLY and CDR2 FYNNEI. CDR3 bases: TGTGCCAGCAGTCCGATATGGGAGAGCACAGATACGCAGTATTTT. It encodes CASSPIWESTDTQYF. Full variable domain (rest looked up from reference TRBV2 and TRBJ2-3): EPEVTQTPSHQVTQMGQEVILRCVPISNHLYFYWYRQILGQKVEFLVSFYNNEISEKSEIFDDQFSVERPDGSNFTLKIRSTKLEDSAMYFCASSPIWESTDTQYFGPGTRLTVL.

The V gene is TRBV19, the J gene TRBJ2-1, with D hard to call. The CDR3 spans 16 residues. The germline V gene encodes CDR1 LNHDA and CDR2 SQIVND (reference sequence). The V and J ends lost 5 bases and 4 bases respectively, with 18 bases between them. CDR3 sequence: CASSYGLGRAYNEQFF. CDR3 sequence (DNA): TGTGCCAGTAGTTATGGTCTGGGCCGAGCGTACAATGAGCAGTTCTTC.

The chain employs TRBV7-2 and TRBJ1-5; possible D gene TRBD1, 5 bases. This CDR3 contains 17 residues. Germline V gene lookup returns CDR1 SGHTA and CDR2 FQGNSA. Deletions cut 3 bases from V and 5 bases from J, with 20 bases between. CDR3 amino acids: CASSFLAKQGFDQPQHF. CDR3 bases: TGTGCCAGCAGCTTCCTCGCAAAGCAGGGTTTTGATCAGCCCCAGCATTTT. Based on the CDR3 plus reference TRBV7-2 and TRBJ1-5, the full variable domain is GAGVSQSPSNKVTEKGKDVELRCDPISGHTALYWYRQSLGQGLEFLIYFQGNSAPDKSGLPSDRFSAERTGGSVSTLTIQRTQQEDSAVYLCASSFLAKQGFDQPQHFGDGTRLSIL.

This chain joins TRBV2 and TRBJ2-7; 11 bases map to TRBD2. The CDR3 has 14 amino acids. The germline CDR1 and CDR2 sequences are SNHLY and FYNNEI. V lost 11 bases, J lost 1 base, and 7 bases stayed unmatched. The CDR3 DNA sequence: TGTGCCGGACGGACTAGCGGGTCATCCTACGAGCAGTACTTC. Translated, it gives CAGRTSGSSYEQYF.

This chain links TRBV18 with TRBJ2-1; 10 bases line up with TRBD2. Trimming took 1 base from V and 5 from J; bases not matched to a gene: 2. CDR1 is KGHSH and CDR2 is LQKENI in the germline V gene. This CDR3 has 15 amino acids. CDR3 nucleotides: TGTGCCAGCTCACCACTACTAGCGGGAAACAATGAGCAGTTCTTC. It encodes CASSPLLAGNNEQFF.

This clone was found once. The V and J genes are TRBV5-1 and TRBJ2-2; maybe TRBD2 (5 bases). CDR1 is SGHRS, CDR2 YFSETQ, per germline. CDR3 length equals 13 residues. Trimming took 5 bases from V and 7 from J, leaving 12 bases between them. Written as DNA, the CDR3 is TGCGCCAGCAGTCCGACTGGGAGCGGGGAGCTGTTTTTT. It is translated as CASSPTGSGELFF.

Written as DNA, the CDR3 is TGCAGCGTTGAGCCCGGGAACAATGAGCAGTTCTTC. It translates to CSVEPGNNEQFF. This chain uses TRBV29-1 with TRBJ2-1; TRBD2 is a possible D gene (5 bases). Germline lookup yields CDR1 SQVTM and CDR2 ANQGSEA. The CDR3 sequence is 12 residues long. Trimming took 3 bases from V and 5 from J, leaving 8 bases between them.

Concerning this clone: Other nucleotide sequences from this sample produce the same CDR3. The J gene is TRBJ2-7, the V gene TRBV5-1; 10 bases align to TRBD2. The germline V gene has CDR1 SGHRS and CDR2 YFSETQ. CDR3 length: 15 amino acids. J gave up 4 bases and V 2 bases, and 6 bases lay outside the gene matches. The CDR3 bases are TGCGCCAGCAGCTTAGTTAGCGGGGGGACGTACGAGCAGTACTTC. It specifies CASSLVSGGTYEQYF.

This chain connects TRBV6-1 to TRBJ1-2; D unresolved. V was shortened by 2 bases and J by 5 bases, with 6 bases between the two germline ends. Germline values: CDR1 MNHNS, CDR2 SASEGT. This CDR3 comprises 12 residues. The CDR3 protein is CASSEQEYGYTF. In DNA form, the CDR3 reads TGTGCCAGCAGTGAACAGGAGTATGGCTACACCTTC.

As concerns this clone: The same CDR3 arises from other DNA sequences in this sample as well. The rearrangement links TRBV10-3 to TRBJ2-7; the D gene is possibly TRBD2 (6 bases). The CDR3 length is 17 residues. Germline-derived CDR1 and CDR2 are ENHRY and SYGVKD. The V end lost 0 bases, the J end lost 1 base, and 16 bases lay between the germline ends. For the CDR3, the DNA is TGTGCCATCAGTGAGTCAGGAAGGGACCGGGGGTCCTACGAGCAGTACTTC. Translating it yields CAISESGRDRGSYEQYF.

This rearrangement joins TRBV28 to TRBJ1-2; unclear D gene. This CDR3 has 12 amino acids. Trimming left V 3 bases short and J 5 bases short, with 7 bases between. Germline loops: CDR1 MDHEN, CDR2 SYDVKM. The CDR3 nucleotides read TGTGCCAGCAGTTTGTTCAGTTATGGCTACACCTTC. As protein: CASSLFSYGYTF.

V is TRBV9 and J is TRBJ2-1, with 9 bases aligning to TRBD1. This CDR3 region has 15 residues. Germline V lookup: CDR1 SGDLS, CDR2 YYNGEE. After removal of 3 bases from V and 9 bases from J, the junction contained 10 bases not matched to a gene. This chain's CDR3 is CASSERGTGLSEQFF. The CDR3 region has the DNA TGTGCCAGCAGCGAGAGGGGGACAGGGTTGAGTGAGCAGTTCTTC.

The chain combines TRBV15 with TRBJ1-1; D remains unclear. CDR3 size: 14 residues. V lost 5 bases, J lost 3 bases, and 13 bases lay in between. Germline values: CDR1 LNHNV, CDR2 YYDKDF (reference sequence). The CDR3 coding sequence is TGTGCCACCAGCCCTAGTCCGACCCACACTGAAGCTTTCTTT. Its translation: CATSPSPTHTEAFF. Looking up the rest from reference TRBV15 and TRBJ1-1 gives the full variable domain: DAMVIQNPRYQVTQFGKPVTLSCSQTLNHNVMYWYQQKSSQAPKLLFHYYDKDFNNEADTPDNFQSRRPNTSFCFLDIRSPGLGDTAMYLCATSPSPTHTEAFFGQGTRLTVV.

This CDR3 is CASSLEGNGYTF. CDR3 bases: TGCGCCAGCAGCTTGGAGGGGAATGGCTACACCTTC. V is TRBV5-1 and J is TRBJ1-2, with D possibly matching TRBD1 (5 bases). In germline, CDR1 is SGHRS, CDR2 YFSETQ. V was cut by 0 bases and J by 6 bases, with 6 bases left in between. The CDR3 covers 12 residues.

The V call is TRBV10-1, the J call TRBJ1-5, with 9 bases that match TRBD1. J was trimmed by 5 bases and V by 4 bases; bases with no gene match: 6. CDR3 length equals 15 residues. Germline V lookup: CDR1 WNHNN, CDR2 SYGVQD (reference sequence). The CDR3 loop is CASSGDRELDQPQHF. DNA for the CDR3: TGCGCCAGCAGTGGGGACAGGGAGCTCGATCAGCCCCAGCATTTT.